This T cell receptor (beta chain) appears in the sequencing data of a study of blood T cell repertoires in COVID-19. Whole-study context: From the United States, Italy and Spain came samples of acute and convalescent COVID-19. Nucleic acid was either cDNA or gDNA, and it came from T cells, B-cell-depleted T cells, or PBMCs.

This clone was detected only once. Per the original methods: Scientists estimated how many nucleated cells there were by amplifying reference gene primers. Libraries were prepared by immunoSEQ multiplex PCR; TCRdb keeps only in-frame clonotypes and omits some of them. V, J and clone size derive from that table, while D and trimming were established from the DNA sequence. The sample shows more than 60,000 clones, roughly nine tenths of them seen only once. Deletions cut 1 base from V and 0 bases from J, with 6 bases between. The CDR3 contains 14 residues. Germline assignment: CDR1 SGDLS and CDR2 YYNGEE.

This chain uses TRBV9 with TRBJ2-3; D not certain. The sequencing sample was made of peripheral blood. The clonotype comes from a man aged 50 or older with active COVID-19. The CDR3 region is CASSVYISTDTQYF. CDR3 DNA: TGTGCCAGCAGCGTATACATTAGCACAGATACGCAGTATTTT.